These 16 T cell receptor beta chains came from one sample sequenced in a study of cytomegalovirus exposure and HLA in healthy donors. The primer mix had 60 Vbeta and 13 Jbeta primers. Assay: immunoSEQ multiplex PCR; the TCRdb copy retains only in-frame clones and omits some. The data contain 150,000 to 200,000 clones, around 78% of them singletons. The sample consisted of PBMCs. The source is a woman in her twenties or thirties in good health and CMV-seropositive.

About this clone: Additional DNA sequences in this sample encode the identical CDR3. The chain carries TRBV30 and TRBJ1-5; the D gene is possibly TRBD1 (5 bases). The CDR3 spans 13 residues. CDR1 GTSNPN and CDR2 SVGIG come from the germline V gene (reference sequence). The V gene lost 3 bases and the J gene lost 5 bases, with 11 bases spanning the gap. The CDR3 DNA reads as TGTGCCTGGAGCGCCGGCAGGGATCAGCCCCAGCATTTT. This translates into CAWSAGRDQPQHF.

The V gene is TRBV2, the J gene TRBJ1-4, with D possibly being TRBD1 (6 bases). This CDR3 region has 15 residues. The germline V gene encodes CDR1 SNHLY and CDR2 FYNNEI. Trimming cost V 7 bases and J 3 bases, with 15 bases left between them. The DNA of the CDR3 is TGTGCCAGCACGGCCAGGGGTTCGGCTAATGAAAAACTGTTTTTT. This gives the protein CASTARGSANEKLFF. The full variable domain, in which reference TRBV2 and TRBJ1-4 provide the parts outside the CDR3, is EPEVTQTPSHQVTQMGQEVILRCVPISNHLYFYWYRQILGQKVEFLVSFYNNEISEKSEIFDDQFSVERPDGSNFTLKIRSTKLEDSAMYFCASTARGSANEKLFFGSGTQLSVL.

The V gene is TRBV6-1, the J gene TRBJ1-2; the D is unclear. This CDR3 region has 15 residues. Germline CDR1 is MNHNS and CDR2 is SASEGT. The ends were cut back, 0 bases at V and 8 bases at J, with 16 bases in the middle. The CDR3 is CASSEAWAETWGYTF. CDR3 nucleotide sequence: TGTGCCAGCAGTGAAGCATGGGCAGAAACATGGGGCTACACCTTC.

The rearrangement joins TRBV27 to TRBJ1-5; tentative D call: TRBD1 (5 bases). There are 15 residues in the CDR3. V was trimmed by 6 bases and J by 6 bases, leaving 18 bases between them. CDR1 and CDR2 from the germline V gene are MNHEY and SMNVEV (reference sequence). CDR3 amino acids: CASRPNLGQGQPQHF. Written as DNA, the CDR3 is TGTGCCAGCAGGCCGAATCTTGGTCAGGGTCAGCCCCAGCATTTT.

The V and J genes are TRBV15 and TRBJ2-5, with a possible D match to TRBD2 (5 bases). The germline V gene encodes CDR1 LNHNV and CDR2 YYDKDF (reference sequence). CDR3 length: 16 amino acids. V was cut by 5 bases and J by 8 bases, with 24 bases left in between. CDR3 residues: CATSESDRGSLNTQYF. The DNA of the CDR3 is TGTGCCACCAGCGAATCGGACCGGGGATCTCTTAACACCCAGTACTTC. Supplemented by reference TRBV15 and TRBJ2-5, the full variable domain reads DAMVIQNPRYQVTQFGKPVTLSCSQTLNHNVMYWYQQKSSQAPKLLFHYYDKDFNNEADTPDNFQSRRPNTSFCFLDIRSPGLGDTAMYLCATSESDRGSLNTQYFGPGTRLLVL.

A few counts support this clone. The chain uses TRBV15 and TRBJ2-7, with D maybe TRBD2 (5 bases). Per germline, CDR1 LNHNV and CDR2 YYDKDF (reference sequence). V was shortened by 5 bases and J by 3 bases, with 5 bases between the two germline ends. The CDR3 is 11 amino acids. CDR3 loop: CATSGSYEQYF. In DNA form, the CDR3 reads TGTGCCACCAGCGGGAGCTACGAGCAGTACTTC.

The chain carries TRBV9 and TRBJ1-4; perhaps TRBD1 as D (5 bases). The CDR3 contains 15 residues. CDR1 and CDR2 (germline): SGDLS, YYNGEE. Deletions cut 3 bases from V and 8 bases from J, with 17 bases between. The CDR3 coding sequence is TGTGCCAGCAGCGAGGGGACGTTGGGAGGGGAAAAACTGTTTTTT. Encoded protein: CASSEGTLGGEKLFF.

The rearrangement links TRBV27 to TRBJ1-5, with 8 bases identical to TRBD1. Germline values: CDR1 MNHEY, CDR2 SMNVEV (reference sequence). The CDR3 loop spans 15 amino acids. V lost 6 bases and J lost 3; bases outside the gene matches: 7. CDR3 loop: CASSITGGINQPQHF. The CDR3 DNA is TGTGCCAGCAGCATAACAGGGGGGATCAATCAGCCCCAGCATTTT.

CDR3 DNA sequence: TGTGCCAGCAGCTTACGACTAGCCCAGCGTGTGAATGAGCAGTTCTTC. It encodes CASSLRLAQRVNEQFF. The chain employs TRBV5-6 and TRBJ2-1; 7 nucleotides agree with TRBD2. Trimming at V came to 2 bases and at J to 7 bases, leaving 12 bases not matched to a gene. The CDR3 covers 16 residues. Germline values: CDR1 SGHDT, CDR2 YYEEEE.

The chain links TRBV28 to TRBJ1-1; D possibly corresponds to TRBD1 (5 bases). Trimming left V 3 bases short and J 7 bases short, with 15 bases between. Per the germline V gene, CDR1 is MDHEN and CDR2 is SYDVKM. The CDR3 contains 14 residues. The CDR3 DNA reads TGTGCCAGCAGTTTTGGGGCAGGGTTTGGTGAAGCTTTCTTT. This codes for CASSFGAGFGEAFF.

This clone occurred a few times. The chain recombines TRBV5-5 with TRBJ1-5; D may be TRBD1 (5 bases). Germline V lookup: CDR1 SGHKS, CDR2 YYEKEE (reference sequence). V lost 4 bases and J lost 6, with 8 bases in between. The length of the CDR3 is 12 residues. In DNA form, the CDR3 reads TGTGCCAGCAGCGGGGCCGGTCAGCCCCAGCATTTT. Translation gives CASSGAGQPQHF.

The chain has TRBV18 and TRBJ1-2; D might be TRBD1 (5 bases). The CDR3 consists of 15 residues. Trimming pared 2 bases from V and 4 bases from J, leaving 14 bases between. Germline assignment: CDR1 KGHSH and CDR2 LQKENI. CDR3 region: CASSPRSDSVYGYTF. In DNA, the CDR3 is TGTGCCAGCTCACCAAGGTCTGACAGCGTCTATGGCTACACCTTC.

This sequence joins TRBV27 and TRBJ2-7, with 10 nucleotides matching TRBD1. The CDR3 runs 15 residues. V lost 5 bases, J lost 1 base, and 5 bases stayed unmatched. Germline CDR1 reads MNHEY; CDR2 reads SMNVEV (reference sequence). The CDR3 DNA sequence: TGTGCCAGCAGTCCCGGACAGGGGGGGTCCTACGAGCAGTACTTC. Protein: CASSPGQGGSYEQYF.

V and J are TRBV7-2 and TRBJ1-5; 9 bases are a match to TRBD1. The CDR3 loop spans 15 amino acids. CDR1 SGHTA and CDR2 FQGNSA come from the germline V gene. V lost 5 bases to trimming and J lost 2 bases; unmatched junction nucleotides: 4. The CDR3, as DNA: TGTGCCAGCAGCGTTACAGGGGGCGGCAATCAGCCCCAGCATTTT. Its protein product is CASSVTGGGNQPQHF.

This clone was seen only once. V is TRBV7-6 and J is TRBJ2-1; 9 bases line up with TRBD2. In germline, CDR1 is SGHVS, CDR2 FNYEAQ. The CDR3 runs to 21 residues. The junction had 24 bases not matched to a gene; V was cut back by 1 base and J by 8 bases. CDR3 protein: CASSLEVTAGGLLGVRDEQFF. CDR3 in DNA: TGTGCCAGCAGCTTAGAAGTCACGGCGGGAGGGCTCCTGGGGGTTCGGGATGAGCAGTTCTTC.

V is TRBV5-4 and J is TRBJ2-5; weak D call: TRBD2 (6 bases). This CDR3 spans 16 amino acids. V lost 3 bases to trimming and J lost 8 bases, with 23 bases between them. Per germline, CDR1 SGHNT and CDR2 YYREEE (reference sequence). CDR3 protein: CASSSLSLTRQGTQYF. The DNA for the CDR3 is TGTGCCAGCAGCTCCCTGTCCCTGACTAGGCAGGGAACCCAGTACTTC.